This TCR beta chain was sequenced for a study of CD8+ T cells in alopecia areata. The overall study: For 6 to 18 months, tofacitinib was taken, and 6 months off drug followed.

Treatment in this sample: oral pan-JAK inhibitor, 5-10 mg twice daily. Germline V gene data show CDR1 as SEHNR and CDR2 as FQNEAQ (reference sequence). The trim removed 0 bases at V and 2 bases at J, leaving 3 bases unmatched. This CDR3 comprises 16 residues. TCR sequencing used cDNA made by reverse transcription of extracted RNA. Data came from immunoSEQ multiplex PCR; TCRdb stores just in-frame clones and leaves some out. The table records approximately 150,000 clones, roughly 86% of them present only once. The sequence derives from a human donor with alopecia areata. The sequencing here drew on CD8+ T cells sorted from blood, taken at week 4, from a patient treated with tofacitinib. The chain couples TRBV7-9 to TRBJ1-2; TRBD1 matches 10 bases. The CDR3 loop reads CASSLARDRGNYGYTF. The CDR3 coding sequence is TGTGCCAGCAGCTTAGCCCGGGACAGGGGAAACTATGGCTACACCTTC.